This T cell receptor beta chain was captured in a study of glioma-infiltrating T cells. In this sample, this clonotype turned up a few times. Its antigen is still unknown. General study findings and limits: Non-neoplastic patients had below-expected tissue-blood divergence, while all gliomas exceeded expectation. Tissue and blood shared very few CDR3 sequences.

This CDR3 spans 17 amino acids. With 1 base clipped from V and 0 bases from J, the junction kept 10 bases outside the gene matches. From germline, CDR1 is DFQATT and CDR2 SNEGSKA (reference sequence). Amplification of TCR alpha and beta CDR3 regions from RNA used iRepertoire nested multiplex PCR. Input was 100-400 ng of tissue mRNA or PBMC total RNA. A single record per CDR3 protein comes from TCRdb applying MiXCR to the multiplex PCR reads. Counted here are around 130,000 distinct CDR3 sequences, about 25% occurring once; the ten biggest clones make up under 35%. Material: glioma tissue, nonneoplastic brain tissue, or PBMCs (not recorded which). The J gene is TRBJ1-1, the V gene TRBV20-1, with 8 bases aligning to TRBD1. This receptor was taken from a human donor with low-grade glioma or glioblastoma, undergoing nonglioma brain surgery, or in good health (not recorded which). CDR3 sequence: CSARAGTGRRVNTEAFF. The CDR3 DNA reads as TGCAGTGCTAGAGCCGGGACAGGCCGAAGGGTGAACACTGAAGCTTTCTTT.